The rows below give T cell receptor beta chains drawn from one sample of a study of control samples from healthy donors and cancer patients. This table comes from immunoSEQ multiplex PCR, and its TCRdb copy is limited to in-frame clones, with some not included. The table lists approximately 100,000 clones, roughly four fifths of them singletons. Sequenced sample: blood. The source of these receptors is a man aged 55 to 70 in good health. The CDR3 runs from the conserved cysteine through the conserved F or W. Fields, in order: CDR3 DNA, CDR3 protein, J gene, D gene, clone size, V gene. D genes are given only for firm matches. Expanded clones get a size class; other rows say once, few or many, or leave the size out.

DNA: TGTGCCTGGAGTGTACTACGGGCCATAGGGGGCTACACCTTC
CDR3: CAWSVLRAIGGYTF
J: TRBJ1-2
D: NA
size: NA
V: TRBV30

DNA: TGTGCCAGCAGCCGTACTCTGACAGTAAACTATGGCTACACCTTC
CDR3: CASSRTLTVNYGYTF
J: TRBJ1-2
D: NA
size: few
V: TRBV5-6

DNA: TGTGCCAGCAGCCAAAGGGTTACCTTCTCTGGAAACACCATATATTTT
CDR3: CASSQRVTFSGNTIYF
J: TRBJ1-3
D: NA
size: NA
V: TRBV3-1/TRBV3-2

DNA: TGCGCCAGCAGCGATATGTCTCGACAGGGAAATGAGCAGTTCTTC
CDR3: CASSDMSRQGNEQFF
J: TRBJ2-1
D: TRBD1
size: NA
V: TRBV4-1

DNA: TGTGCCAGTAGTATCAGGACAGGGGGGTCCTACGAGCAGTACTTC
CDR3: CASSIRTGGSYEQYF
J: TRBJ2-7
D: TRBD1
size: NA
V: TRBV19

DNA: TGCAGCGTCCTCGGGGACAGAAGGGGCAGCGGGGCGTCATACAATGAGCAGTTCTTC
CDR3: CSVLGDRRGSGASYNEQFF
J: TRBJ2-1
D: NA
size: NA
V: TRBV29-1

DNA: TGCGCCAGCAGCTCTTTAACATTGGAAAGCTCCTACGAGCAGTACTTC
CDR3: CASSSLTLESSYEQYF
J: TRBJ2-7
D: NA
size: NA
V: TRBV5-1

DNA: TGTGCCAGCAGCACGACAGGGGACAATCAGCCCCAGCATTTT
CDR3: CASSTTGDNQPQHF
J: TRBJ1-5
D: TRBD1
size: NA
V: TRBV28

DNA: TGTGCCAGCAGCCACTCAGGGGCGCGTAAAGAGACCCAGTACTTC
CDR3: CASSHSGARKETQYF
J: TRBJ2-5
D: NA
size: once
V: TRBV3-1/TRBV3-2

DNA: TGTGCCAGCAGTTCGATAACAGATACGCAGTATTTT
CDR3: CASSSITDTQYF
J: TRBJ2-3
D: NA
size: NA
V: TRBV27

DNA: TGTGCCAGCAGCGGGGAACCGGGACGCGACCAAGAGACCCAGTACTTC
CDR3: CASSGEPGRDQETQYF
J: TRBJ2-5
D: NA
size: once
V: TRBV5-4

DNA: TGTGCCAGCAGCCCCTGGGACAGGGTATCACCCCTCCACTTT
CDR3: CASSPWDRVSPLHF
J: TRBJ1-6
D: TRBD1
size: few
V: TRBV5-6

DNA: TGTGCCAGTAGTATGGGACAAGAGACCCAGTACTTC
CDR3: CASSMGQETQYF
J: TRBJ2-5
D: NA
size: NA
V: TRBV19

DNA: TGCGCCAGCAGCCCAGGCCGGGAGCAGTACTTC
CDR3: CASSPGREQYF
J: TRBJ2-7
D: NA
size: once
V: TRBV5-1

DNA: TGTGCCAGCTCGCACCCTATGGGGGAGACCCAGTACTTC
CDR3: CASSHPMGETQYF
J: TRBJ2-5
D: NA
size: NA
V: TRBV18

DNA: TGCGCCAGCAGCCCCTGGAGTGAGACCAAAAACATTCAGTACTTC
CDR3: CASSPWSETKNIQYF
J: TRBJ2-4
D: NA
size: NA
V: TRBV5-1

DNA: TGTGCCAGCAGGGGTGCGGGCCCCAATGAGCAGTTCTTC
CDR3: CASRGAGPNEQFF
J: TRBJ2-1
D: NA
size: NA
V: TRBV27

DNA: TGTGCCAGTAGTACCGGACAGGGGAAAAATGAAAAACTGTTTTTT
CDR3: CASSTGQGKNEKLFF
J: TRBJ1-4
D: TRBD1
size: NA
V: TRBV19

DNA: TGTGCCAGCAGTCACGGATTAGCGGGGGGTACAGATACGCAGTATTTT
CDR3: CASSHGLAGGTDTQYF
J: TRBJ2-3
D: TRBD2
size: NA
V: TRBV6-6

DNA: TGTGCCAGTAGTATAGCGGGAACAGATACGCAGTATTTT
CDR3: CASSIAGTDTQYF
J: TRBJ2-3
D: NA
size: NA
V: TRBV19

DNA: TGCGCCAGCAGGCCCCCGGGACTAGCGAACACCGGGGAGCTGTTTTTT
CDR3: CASRPPGLANTGELFF
J: TRBJ2-2
D: TRBD2
size: NA
V: TRBV5-1

DNA: TGTGCCAGTACCCCCGAAGGTACAGATACGCAGTATTTT
CDR3: CASTPEGTDTQYF
J: TRBJ2-3
D: NA
size: NA
V: TRBV19

DNA: TGTGCCAGCAGCTCGTCGAGATTTTCACCCCTCCACTTT
CDR3: CASSSSRFSPLHF
J: TRBJ1-6
D: NA
size: few
V: TRBV7-3

DNA: TGTGCCAGCAAGGCAGGGACGAGCTCCTACGAGCAGTACTTC
CDR3: CASKAGTSSYEQYF
J: TRBJ2-7
D: NA
size: NA
V: TRBV2

DNA: TGTGCCAGCACCCCGGCAGGCGAGAACTATGGCTACACCTTC
CDR3: CASTPAGENYGYTF
J: TRBJ1-2
D: NA
size: NA
V: TRBV5-4

DNA: TGTGCCAGCAGCTTAGACTCTTCCTCCTACAATGAGCAGTTCTTC
CDR3: CASSLDSSSYNEQFF
J: TRBJ2-1
D: NA
size: once
V: TRBV11-2

DNA: TGTGCCAGCAGCTTGGCTTGGGTCGGGAAAGGGAATGAGCAGTTCTTC
CDR3: CASSLAWVGKGNEQFF
J: TRBJ2-1
D: NA
size: NA
V: TRBV5-6

DNA: TGCAGTGCTAGGGGGTCGGCATCGGCGCACTTC
CDR3: CSARGSASAHF
J: TRBJ2-7
D: NA
size: NA
V: TRBV20-1

DNA: TGTGCCAGCAGCCAAGATGGGGGGAGCAATCAGCCCCAGCATTTT
CDR3: CASSQDGGSNQPQHF
J: TRBJ1-5
D: NA
size: NA
V: TRBV3-1/TRBV3-2

DNA: TGTGCCTGGAACAGGGGGCCCGACGGCAATCAGCCCCAGCATTTT
CDR3: CAWNRGPDGNQPQHF
J: TRBJ1-5
D: TRBD1
size: NA
V: TRBV30

DNA: TGTGCCAGCAGCGGACAGGGTTTAACAGATACGCAGTATTTT
CDR3: CASSGQGLTDTQYF
J: TRBJ2-3
D: TRBD1
size: NA
V: TRBV6-5

DNA: TGTGCCTGGAGTGAAAAACAGGGGTTGACCTACAATGAGCAGTTCTTC
CDR3: CAWSEKQGLTYNEQFF
J: TRBJ2-1
D: TRBD1
size: NA
V: TRBV30

DNA: TGTGCCAGCAGCCAGGGTAGGGATGCTCGCTACACCTTC
CDR3: CASSQGRDARYTF
J: TRBJ1-2
D: NA
size: once
V: TRBV3-1/TRBV3-2

DNA: TGCGCCAGCAGCCTCAGATCCTTCAGCACAGATACGCAGTATTTT
CDR3: CASSLRSFSTDTQYF
J: TRBJ2-3
D: NA
size: NA
V: TRBV4-1

DNA: TGTGCCATCAGTGAGAGGACAGATAATCAGCCCCAGCATTTT
CDR3: CAISERTDNQPQHF
J: TRBJ1-5
D: NA
size: NA
V: TRBV10-3

DNA: TGTGCCAGCTCGCCCGGATCCCCAGCCGAGCAGTTCTTC
CDR3: CASSPGSPAEQFF
J: TRBJ2-1
D: NA
size: NA
V: TRBV18

DNA: TGTGCCAGCAGCTCCCTCGAGGTAGCGGGAGGGCTTCACAATGAGCAGTTCTTC
CDR3: CASSSLEVAGGLHNEQFF
J: TRBJ2-1
D: TRBD2
size: NA
V: TRBV7-6

DNA: TGTGCCAGCAACCCATGGGGGACCTCCGGAGATACGCAGTATTTT
CDR3: CASNPWGTSGDTQYF
J: TRBJ2-3
D: NA
size: once
V: TRBV28

DNA: TGTGCCAGCTCACAGGGGGGCAGTACTGAAGCTTTCTTT
CDR3: CASSQGGSTEAFF
J: TRBJ1-1
D: NA
size: few
V: TRBV18

DNA: TGTGCCAGCAGCGTATATGGACAGGGGGTTATGGACACTGAAGCTTTCTTT
CDR3: CASSVYGQGVMDTEAFF
J: TRBJ1-1
D: TRBD1
size: NA
V: TRBV9

DNA: TGTGCCAGCAGCTCCACCCCATTTGCCAGCAACCCCACTGAAGCTTTCTTT
CDR3: CASSSTPFASNPTEAFF
J: TRBJ1-1
D: NA
size: NA
V: TRBV5-8

DNA: TGTGCCACCATGGGGGAGGGGGCGAATGAGCAGTTCTTC
CDR3: CATMGEGANEQFF
J: TRBJ2-1
D: NA
size: NA
V: TRBV24-1

DNA: TGTGCCAGCAGCCCTCACGGGACTAGCGGGGGAAATGAGCAGTTCTTC
CDR3: CASSPHGTSGGNEQFF
J: TRBJ2-1
D: TRBD2
size: NA
V: TRBV9

DNA: TGTGCCAGCAGTTTATCGGGGTTAACCTTCACAGGGATGAACACTGAAGCTTTCTTT
CDR3: CASSLSGLTFTGMNTEAFF
J: TRBJ1-1
D: NA
size: NA
V: TRBV27

DNA: TGTGCCAGCAGAAAGATTCTAGGGCCCTCCTACGAGCAGTACTTC
CDR3: CASRKILGPSYEQYF
J: TRBJ2-7
D: NA
size: once
V: TRBV28

DNA: TGTGCCACCTCAGATGGGGCCTACAATGAGCAGTTCTTC
CDR3: CATSDGAYNEQFF
J: TRBJ2-1
D: NA
size: NA
V: TRBV24-1

DNA: TGTGCCAGCAGGAATGACTTTTCAGGGGCAACTAATGAAAAACTGTTTTTT
CDR3: CASRNDFSGATNEKLFF
J: TRBJ1-4
D: NA
size: NA
V: TRBV19

DNA: TGTGCCAGCAGCCAAGATTGGAGGGATGAAGCTTTCTTT
CDR3: CASSQDWRDEAFF
J: TRBJ1-1
D: NA
size: NA
V: TRBV3-1/TRBV3-2

DNA: TGCGCCAGCTCGCACAGGGTAGACACTGAAGCTTTCTTT
CDR3: CASSHRVDTEAFF
J: TRBJ1-1
D: NA
size: NA
V: TRBV5-1

DNA: TGCGCCAGCAGCCAAGAGACTAGCGTATTCACCGGGGAGCTGTTTTTT
CDR3: CASSQETSVFTGELFF
J: TRBJ2-2
D: TRBD2
size: NA
V: TRBV4-1

DNA: TGTGCCATCCAGGGACAGGGGGGTTCCGGGGCCTCCTACGAGCAGTACTTC
CDR3: CAIQGQGGSGASYEQYF
J: TRBJ2-7
D: TRBD1
size: NA
V: TRBV10-3

DNA: TGTGCCAGCAGCGCCTTCCGACAGGCAGCTAATTCACCCCTCCACTTT
CDR3: CASSAFRQAANSPLHF
J: TRBJ1-6
D: NA
size: NA
V: TRBV9